This TCR beta chain is from a study of response to subunit inactivated influenza vaccine. Study-level findings and limits: A suggestion made by the authors is that each seasonal influenza vaccination recruits few new T cells.

This clonotype was detected many times. The antigen remains undetermined. In TCRdb, the RT-PCR reads were re-called with MiXCR into one record per CDR3 protein. Found here are fewer than 600,000 distinct CDR3 sequences, around 7.7% of them singletons; the top ten hold over 10%. The source material was PBMCs from blood, sampled less than 30 months after vaccination. This receptor was obtained from a man between 50 and 70 years old who received an inactivated influenza vaccine.

The CDR3 here is CASSPTDRGFETQYF. CDR3 nucleotide sequence: TGTGCCAGCAGTCCGACAGACAGGGGTTTTGAGACCCAGTACTTC. This chain uses TRBV27 with TRBJ2-5, with 8 bases fitting TRBD1. With V trimmed by 5 bases and J by 5 bases, 10 bases remained unmatched. Per the germline V gene, CDR1 is MNHEY and CDR2 is SMNVEV (reference sequence). The CDR3 runs 15 residues.